These 17 T cell receptor beta chains originate from one sample sequenced in a study of Ad26.COV2.S vaccination and SARS-CoV-2 variants. Assay: immunoSEQ multiplex PCR; the TCRdb copy retains only in-frame clones and omits some. This table holds approximately 340,000 clones, around 92% found once. Sequenced material: peripheral blood, taken after recovery from COVID-19. These receptors all come from a human donor who had recovered from COVID-19.

The gene calls are TRBV18 and TRBJ2-1, with 7 bases identical to TRBD1. This CDR3 is built from 15 residues. Unmatched junction bases numbered 2, after V lost 1 base and J lost 2 bases. Germline CDR1 and CDR2: KGHSH and LQKENI. The CDR3: CASSPQGQTYNEQFF. CDR3 coding DNA: TGTGCCAGCTCACCACAGGGACAGACCTACAATGAGCAGTTCTTC.

This chain connects TRBV25-1 to TRBJ2-5, with TRBD2 matching over 8 bases. There are 14 residues in the CDR3. Germline CDR1 reads MGHDK; CDR2 reads SYGVNS. Trimming removed 7 bases from V and 5 bases from J; junction bases left unmatched: 9. The CDR3 DNA is TGTGCCAGCATATCCGCGGGGGGCCGCGAGACCCAGTACTTC. Amino acids: CASISAGGRETQYF.

This clone was observed once. This chain uses TRBV2 with TRBJ1-3; D ambiguous. Trimming stripped 0 bases from V and 2 bases from J, with 11 bases between. The germline CDR1 and CDR2 sequences are SNHLY and FYNNEI. This CDR3 comprises 16 residues. The CDR3: CASSEAVGWTGNTIYF. In DNA form, the CDR3 reads TGTGCCAGCAGTGAAGCGGTTGGGTGGACTGGAAACACCATATATTTT. The full variable domain, with the rest looked up from reference TRBV2 and TRBJ1-3, is EPEVTQTPSHQVTQMGQEVILRCVPISNHLYFYWYRQILGQKVEFLVSFYNNEISEKSEIFDDQFSVERPDGSNFTLKIRSTKLEDSAMYFCASSEAVGWTGNTIYFGEGSWLTVV.

This chain connects TRBV29-1 to TRBJ2-7, with TRBD2 as a possible D gene (6 bases). The germline gives CDR1 SQVTM, CDR2 ANQGSEA. Trimming shortened V by 5 bases and J by 3 bases, and 14 bases separated the two germline ends. The CDR3 length is 13 residues. The CDR3 DNA is TGCAGCGTTCTCGGGGGAGATTTCTACGAGCAGTACTTC. Translating it yields CSVLGGDFYEQYF.

V usage is TRBV6-1 and J usage is TRBJ1-2; maybe TRBD1 (6 bases). CDR3 length equals 14 residues. The germline CDR1 and CDR2 sequences are MNHNS and SASEGT. The germline V and J ends were trimmed by 2 bases and 4 bases, with 11 bases remaining between them. The CDR3 sequence: CASSEHRAIYGYTF. Here the CDR3 DNA reads TGTGCCAGCAGTGAACACAGGGCCATCTATGGCTACACCTTC.

This clone was seen a single time. The V gene is TRBV5-1, the J gene TRBJ2-7; 9 nucleotides agree with TRBD2. Germline trimming cut 0 bases from V and 3 bases from J; bases unmatched to any gene: 7. The CDR3 totals 16 residues. Germline loops: CDR1 SGHRS, CDR2 YFSETQ. The chain's CDR3 is CASSLAGIAGDYEQYF. The DNA for the CDR3 is TGCGCCAGCAGCTTGGCCGGAATAGCGGGGGACTACGAGCAGTACTTC. Using reference TRBV5-1 and TRBJ2-7 for the parts outside the CDR3, the full variable domain is KAGVTQTPRYLIKTRGQQVTLSCSPISGHRSVSWYQQTPGQGLQFLFEYFSETQRNKGNFPGRFSGRQFSNSRSEMNVSTLELGDSALYLCASSLAGIAGDYEQYFGPGTRLTVT.

The chain combines TRBV9 with TRBJ2-4; the D is unclear. The CDR3 length is 12 residues. V lost 4 bases to trimming and J lost 3 bases, with 5 bases between them. The V gene's germline CDR1 is SGDLS and CDR2 YYNGEE. CDR3 nucleotide sequence: TGTGCCAGCAGCCCCGACAAAAACATTCAGTACTTC. Translating it yields CASSPDKNIQYF.

The chain has TRBV3-1 (or the pseudogene TRBV3-2) and TRBJ1-4; D not resolved. V was trimmed by 5 bases and J by 1 base, leaving 11 bases between them. Germline V gene lookup returns CDR1 LGHDT and CDR2 YNNKEL (reference sequence). The CDR3 extends over 15 amino acids. CDR3 in amino acids: CASSFGHGTNEKLFF. In DNA, the CDR3 is TGTGCCAGCAGCTTCGGTCACGGAACTAATGAAAAACTGTTTTTT.

The chain joins TRBV7-6 to TRBJ2-7; 7 bases map to TRBD1. The CDR3 covers 15 residues. The V gene end was trimmed by 4 bases and the J gene end by 0 bases; junction bases not matched to a gene: 6. CDR1 and CDR2 from the germline V gene are SGHVS and FNYEAQ. CDR3 region: CASSSTGTDSYEQYF. The DNA for the CDR3 is TGTGCCAGCAGCTCGACCGGGACAGACTCCTACGAGCAGTACTTC.

The chain recombines TRBV9 with TRBJ1-6; D ambiguous. This CDR3 region has 17 residues. Trimming took off 0 bases at V and 0 bases at J, with 10 bases between the two ends. Germline V gene lookup returns CDR1 SGDLS and CDR2 YYNGEE. The CDR3 bases are TGTGCCAGCAGCGTAGAACGGACGAGCTCCTATAATTCACCCCTCCACTTT. The encoded protein is CASSVERTSSYNSPLHF.

J is TRBJ1-1 and V is TRBV6-2 or TRBV6-3; no definite D call. V gave up 6 bases and J gave up 5 bases, with 13 bases separating them. Germline CDR1 reads MNHEY; CDR2 reads SVGEGT. This CDR3 comprises 13 residues. CDR3 protein: CASSSGERTEAFF. CDR3 coding DNA: TGTGCCAGCAGCTCAGGAGAGCGGACTGAAGCTTTCTTT.

This clone occurred a few times. The chain couples TRBV27 to TRBJ1-1, with TRBD1 matching over 8 bases. The CDR3 contains 17 residues. Germline V gene data show CDR1 as MNHEY and CDR2 as SMNVEV (reference sequence). After removal of 5 bases from V and 1 base from J, the junction contained 12 bases not matched to a gene. For the CDR3, the DNA is TGTGCCAGCAGTCCATTCCCCCAAACAGGGGGGAACACTGAAGCTTTCTTT. As protein: CASSPFPQTGGNTEAFF.

This rearrangement joins TRBV25-1 to TRBJ1-6; 9 positions match TRBD1. V shed 6 bases and J 7 bases; nucleotides not matched to a gene: 4. The CDR3 runs to 14 residues. Germline lookup yields CDR1 MGHDK and CDR2 SYGVNS. CDR3 in amino acids: CASRGQGPNSPLHF. The CDR3, as DNA: TGTGCCAGCAGAGGACAGGGGCCCAATTCACCCCTCCACTTT. Combining the CDR3 with reference TRBV25-1 and TRBJ1-6 gives the whole variable domain EADIYQTPRYLVIGTGKKITLECSQTMGHDKMYWYQQDPGMELHLIHYSYGVNSTEKGDLSSESTVSRIRTEHFPLTLESARPSHTSQYLCASRGQGPNSPLHFGNGTRLTVT.

The rearrangement links TRBV5-1 to TRBJ1-1; weak D call: TRBD1 (5 bases). Trimming left V 0 bases short and J 11 bases short, with 17 bases between. Per germline, CDR1 SGHRS and CDR2 YFSETQ. This CDR3 is 14 amino acids long. The CDR3, as DNA: TGCGCCAGCAGCTTGGAAGGTCCGGGGGGAGAGGCTTTCTTT. Encoded protein: CASSLEGPGGEAFF. Supplemented by reference TRBV5-1 and TRBJ1-1, the full variable domain reads KAGVTQTPRYLIKTRGQQVTLSCSPISGHRSVSWYQQTPGQGLQFLFEYFSETQRNKGNFPGRFSGRQFSNSRSEMNVSTLELGDSALYLCASSLEGPGGEAFFGQGTRLTVV.

The chain links TRBV7-9 to TRBJ1-3; 10 bases are a match to TRBD1. Germline CDR1 SEHNR, CDR2 FQNEAQ (reference sequence). The trim removed 1 base at V and 4 bases at J, leaving 1 base unmatched. The CDR3 consists of 15 residues. Here the CDR3 DNA reads TGTGCCAGCAGCTTAGGGACAGGGGGAGGAAACACCATATATTTT. This codes for CASSLGTGGGNTIYF.

The table lists this clone with a few counts. The chain combines TRBV11-2 with TRBJ2-5; D is undetermined. CDR1 is SGHAT, CDR2 FQNNGV, per germline. CDR3 length: 11 residues. Trimming took off 5 bases at V and 0 bases at J, with 1 base between the two ends. The CDR3 DNA reads as TGTGCCAGCAGCCACCAAGAGACCCAGTACTTC. Its translation: CASSHQETQYF.

This chain joins TRBV6-2 or TRBV6-3 and TRBJ2-5; D may match TRBD1 or TRBD2 (5 bases each). In germline, CDR1 is MNHEY, CDR2 SVGEGT. The V and J ends lost 4 bases and 2 bases respectively, with 11 bases between them. This CDR3 has 14 amino acids. The CDR3 DNA is TGTGCCAGCAGTTGGGGACGGATACAAGAGACCCAGTACTTC. The encoded protein is CASSWGRIQETQYF.